This T cell receptor beta chain was profiled in a study of PD-1 blockade in classical Hodgkin lymphoma. V was clipped by 5 bases and J by 1 base, with 11 bases between them. The CDR3 spans 13 residues. Germline V CDR1 and CDR2: SQVTM, ANQGSEA. Findings of the study overall: A reduction in baseline TCR diversity was reportedly seen in newly diagnosed patients relative to healthy donors. Whereas CD4+ TCR diversity had risen significantly by C4D1, CD8+ TCR diversity had not. Patients with an early start, nivolumab under 1 year after ASCT, were excluded. The diversity seen at baseline in complete responders resembled that of newly diagnosed patients.

Remarks on this clone: Antigen unknown.

All trial patients relapsed after autologous stem cell transplantation. The data were produced by immunoSEQ multiplex PCR, yet TCRdb's version contains in-frame clones alone and is incomplete. The sample comprises tens of thousands of clones, about 89% of which are singletons, and roughly 21% rests with the top ten. This sequence originates from a human donor with classical Hodgkin lymphoma. Source: peripheral blood mononuclear cells (PBMCs), taken at baseline. The chain has TRBV29-1 and TRBJ1-1, with TRBD1 as a possible D gene (6 bases). This chain's CDR3 is CSVFRGGNTEAFF. The CDR3 coding sequence is TGCAGCGTTTTCAGGGGCGGGAACACTGAAGCTTTCTTT.